This T cell receptor beta chain was retrieved from a study of cytomegalovirus exposure and HLA in healthy donors. Study results and limitations: In a later analysis, several top co-occurrence clusters appeared linked to parvovirus B19, influenza, CMV and Epstein-Barr virus. In a later analysis, the majority of CMV-associated beta chains seemingly showed HLA restriction. Compared with the roughly 700-donor mean, an Asian-associated ancestry cluster reportedly had fewer N-insertions, according to a later analysis.

A remark on this clone: Its target is unknown.

Researchers ran the PCR with 60 Vbeta and 13 Jbeta primers. The table came from immunoSEQ multiplex PCR; TCRdb's copy has only in-frame clones and leaves some out. The table lists 120,000 to 150,000 clones, about 78% of them singletons, with approximately 6.3% in the top ten. Germline V lookup: CDR1 MNHNY, CDR2 SVGAGI (reference sequence). Trimming removed 3 bases at V and 5 bases at J, with 13 bases between. The length of the CDR3 is 15 residues. The source is a man aged 40-50 years in good health and CMV-seropositive. The specimen sequenced was PBMCs. V is TRBV6-6 and J is TRBJ1-4; a possible D gene is TRBD1 (5 bases). CDR3 loop: CASSYGIKGNEKLFF. In nucleotides, the CDR3 is TGTGCCAGCAGTTATGGGATCAAGGGGAATGAAAAACTGTTTTTT.